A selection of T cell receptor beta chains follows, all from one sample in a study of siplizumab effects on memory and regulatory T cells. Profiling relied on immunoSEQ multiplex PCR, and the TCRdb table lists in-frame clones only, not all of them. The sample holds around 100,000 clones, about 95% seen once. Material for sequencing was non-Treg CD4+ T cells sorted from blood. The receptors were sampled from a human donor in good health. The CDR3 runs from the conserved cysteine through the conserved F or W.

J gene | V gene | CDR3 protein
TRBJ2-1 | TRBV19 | CASSRPKSYNEQFF
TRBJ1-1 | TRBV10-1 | CASSISRQPNTEAFF
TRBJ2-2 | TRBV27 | CASSHQSTGELFF
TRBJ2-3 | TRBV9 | CASSPTSGSTDTQYF
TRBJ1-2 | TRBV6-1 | CASRRQDGYGYTF
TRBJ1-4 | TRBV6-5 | CASGRVTNEKLFF
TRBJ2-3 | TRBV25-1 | CASSGSGTGRSDTQYF
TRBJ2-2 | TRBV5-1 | CASSREPNTGELFF
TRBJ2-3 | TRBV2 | CASNRMLATSTDTQYF
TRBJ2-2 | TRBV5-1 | CASSLGQNTGELFF
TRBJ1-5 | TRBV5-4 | CASSLGGTGSNQPQHF
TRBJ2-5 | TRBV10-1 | CASSTSGQETQYF
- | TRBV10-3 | CAISPGTSGAYEQYF
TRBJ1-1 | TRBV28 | CASRNTEAFF
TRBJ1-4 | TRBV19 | CASSGIGQRTNEKLFF
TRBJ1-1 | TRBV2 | CASRVETGNTEAFF
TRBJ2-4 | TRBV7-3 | CASSPTGGKTKNIQYF
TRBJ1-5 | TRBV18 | CASSPFGGIQPQHF
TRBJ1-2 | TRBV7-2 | CASSLGVGNYGYTF
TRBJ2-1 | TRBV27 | CASSLGRREGIYNEQFF
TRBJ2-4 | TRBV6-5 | CASSYGLATKNIQYF
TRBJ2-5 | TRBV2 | CASSEAWVSRAGGETQYF
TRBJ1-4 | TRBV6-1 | CASSVSQGVGEKLFF
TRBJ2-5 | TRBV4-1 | CASSPQRGQQETQYF
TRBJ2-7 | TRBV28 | CASSLGGHQPYEQYF
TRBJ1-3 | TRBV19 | CASREDRGRRNTIYF
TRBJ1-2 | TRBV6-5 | CASSYFRDRGQGYTF
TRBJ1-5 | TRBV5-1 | CASSMGQADQPQHF
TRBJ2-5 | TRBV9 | CASSIGTSVQETQYF
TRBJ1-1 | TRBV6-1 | CASSPGQRNTEAFF
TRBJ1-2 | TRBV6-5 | CASRRQPRTNYGYTF
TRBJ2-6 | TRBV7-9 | CASSLRDSLLGPGANVLTF
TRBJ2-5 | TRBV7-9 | CASRTGTAQETQYF